What follows describes a single T cell receptor beta chain. Its cognate antigen is unknown. These data come from a study of CD8 T cells in ankylosing spondylitis. Study results and caveats: A TCR beta motif made of about 8 highly homologous variants seemed typical of ankylosing spondylitis blood. The authors found the disease-linked clones to be CD8+ and relatively rare in peripheral blood.

The V gene lost 4 bases and the J gene lost 2 bases, with 15 bases spanning the gap. Germline assignment: CDR1 SGHDN and CDR2 FVKESK. CDR3 length equals 15 residues. Quantitative barcoded 5'-RACE was used to prepare TCR beta libraries. One entry per CDR3 protein results from TCRdb running MiXCR on the 5' RACE reads. The sample lists some 140,000 distinct CDR3 sequences, 7% to 9% occurring once. The receptor comes from a male donor with ankylosing spondylitis. Sequencing was carried out using synovial fluid, either unsorted or a sorted T cell fraction (not recorded which). The genes are TRBV14 and TRBJ2-7; D is perhaps TRBD2 (5 bases). The CDR3 region has the DNA TGTGCCAGCAGCCGCGGACTGACACGGGCCTACGAGCAGTACTTC. Protein: CASSRGLTRAYEQYF.